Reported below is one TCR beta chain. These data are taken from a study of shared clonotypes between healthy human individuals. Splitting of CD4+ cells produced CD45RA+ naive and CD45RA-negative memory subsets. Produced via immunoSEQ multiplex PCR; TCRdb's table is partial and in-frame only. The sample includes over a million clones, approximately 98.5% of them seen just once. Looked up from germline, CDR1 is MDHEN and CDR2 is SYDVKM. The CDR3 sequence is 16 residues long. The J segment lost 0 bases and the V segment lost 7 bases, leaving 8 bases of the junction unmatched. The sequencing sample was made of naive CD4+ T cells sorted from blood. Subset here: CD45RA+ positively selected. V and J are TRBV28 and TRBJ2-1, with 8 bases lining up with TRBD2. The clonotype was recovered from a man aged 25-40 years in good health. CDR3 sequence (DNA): TGTGCCAGCACACGGGGGGGACTGAGCTCCTACAATGAGCAGTTCTTC. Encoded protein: CASTRGGLSSYNEQFF.